This TCR beta chain was captured by sequencing in a study of blood T cell repertoires in COVID-19. The V gene's germline CDR1 is SGHTA and CDR2 FQGTGA. Trimming left V 0 bases short and J 1 base short, with 6 bases between. The CDR3 runs 14 residues. The method was immunoSEQ multiplex PCR; TCRdb's version includes in-frame clones alone and lacks a portion of them. The data contain fewer than 500,000 clones, around nine tenths of them singletons. The specimen was peripheral blood. The origin of this receptor is a woman in her twenties or thirties with acute or convalescent COVID-19. This chain uses TRBV7-3 with TRBJ1-1; no definite D call. CDR3: CASSLTPGNTEAFF. For the CDR3, the DNA is TGTGCCAGCAGCTTAACCCCAGGGAACACTGAAGCTTTCTTT.